These T cell receptor beta chains were read from a single sample in a study of naive and memory T cell subsets. One entry per CDR3 protein results from TCRdb running MiXCR on the 5' RACE reads. The data show more than 45,000 distinct CDR3 sequences, 5.5% to 8.5% seen once. The receptors here all came from a male donor in good health. Each CDR3 is given with its conserved first and last residue. Each record gives: CDR3 DNA, CDR3 protein, V gene, CDR3 length, clone size, J gene, D gene. A D gene is named only where the DNA matches it firmly. Where a row states a size, it is once, few, many or the class of an expanded clone; other rows omit it.

TGTGCCAGCAGCTTGGATTGGACTATAAGATTGCAGTATTTT | CASSLDWTIRLQYF | TRBV5-5 | 14 | - | TRBJ2-3 | -
TGTGCCAGCAGCCACCTCCTACGACAGGAATACGAGCAGTACTTC | CASSHLLRQEYEQYF | TRBV3-1 | 15 | many | TRBJ2-7 | -
TGTGCCAGCAGCCAAGATGGGGGCGAGGTCCATGAGCAGTTCTTC | CASSQDGGEVHEQFF | TRBV14 | 15 | - | TRBJ2-1 | -
TGTGCCAGCAGGGGGGCCCCCGGAGAGACCCAGTACTTC | CASRGAPGETQYF | TRBV6-6 | 13 | - | TRBJ2-5 | -
TGTGCCATCATGTCTGGGAGCTCCTACAATGAGCAGTTCTTC | CAIMSGSSYNEQFF | TRBV10-3 | 14 | few | TRBJ2-1 | -
TGTGCCAGCGGGCCGGTGGATACGCAGTATTTT | CASGPVDTQYF | TRBV6-5 | 11 | many | TRBJ2-3 | -
TGTGCCAGCTCACCGGAGGGGTTGGGGACCCAGTACTTC | CASSPEGLGTQYF | TRBV18 | 13 | many | TRBJ2-5 | -
TGTGCCAGTAGTCCAGGGGTCTCCTACGAGCAGTACTTC | CASSPGVSYEQYF | TRBV19 | 13 | - | TRBJ2-7 | -
TGCAGTGCTCTTGCCGGGACTAGCGGGGATGAGCAGTTCTTC | CSALAGTSGDEQFF | TRBV20-1 | 14 | many | TRBJ2-1 | TRBD2
TGTGCCAGTAGCCTGACCGGTGGTTGGGACATGAACACTGAAGCTTTCTTT | CASSLTGGWDMNTEAFF | TRBV19 | 17 | - | TRBJ1-1 | -
TGTGCCAGCAGCATCGGACTAGTACGGGGTAGCACAGATACGCAGTATTTT | CASSIGLVRGSTDTQYF | TRBV6-2/TRBV6-3 | 17 | few | TRBJ2-3 | TRBD2
TGCAGCGTTGAAGATCGGTGGCTTCTGAACTATGGCTACACCTTC | CSVEDRWLLNYGYTF | TRBV29-1 | 15 | many | TRBJ1-2 | -
TGTGCCAGCAGTTGGACTTTTAATGAGCAGTTCTTC | CASSWTFNEQFF | TRBV5-8 | 12 | - | TRBJ2-1 | -
TGTGCCAGCAGCTTGGGGCAGGGGCCTTCGGAGACCCAGTACTTC | CASSLGQGPSETQYF | TRBV5-8 | 15 | many | TRBJ2-5 | -
TGTGCCAGCAGTGACCAGAATACTAACTATGGCTACACCTTC | CASSDQNTNYGYTF | TRBV25-1 | 14 | - | TRBJ1-2 | -
TGCGCCAGCAGACGCAACTCTCCCACAGATACGCAGTATTTT | CASRRNSPTDTQYF | TRBV5-1 | 14 | few | TRBJ2-3 | -
TGTGCCAGCAGCCCAGGGCAGGGCGAGTCCGACGAGCAGTACTTC | CASSPGQGESDEQYF | TRBV11-2 | 15 | few | TRBJ2-7 | -
TGTGCCAGCAGTTTTAGAGCTAGCGGGGGGGCTCGATCAAGAACGCAGTATTTT | CASSFRASGGARSRTQYF | TRBV12-3/TRBV12-4 | 18 | - | TRBJ2-3 | TRBD2
TGTGCCATCAGTGGGCCCCCCGACAGGGAGAACACTGAAGCTTTCTTT | CAISGPPDRENTEAFF | TRBV10-3 | 16 | many | TRBJ1-1 | TRBD1
TGTGCCAGCTCAACAGCCGGGACTCCGAGGAATGAGCAGTTCTTC | CASSTAGTPRNEQFF | TRBV18 | 15 | many | TRBJ2-1 | -
TGTGCCAGCAGTGAAGAACTAGCGGGCTCCTACGAGCAGTACTTC | CASSEELAGSYEQYF | TRBV6-1 | 15 | many | TRBJ2-7 | TRBD2
TGTGCCAGCAGCTTATCCTCAGATACGCAGTATTTT | CASSLSSDTQYF | TRBV7-2 | 12 | many | TRBJ2-3 | -
TGTGCCAGCAGTTCTGGACTAGCGGGGGGCACAGATACGCAGTATTTT | CASSSGLAGGTDTQYF | TRBV2 | 16 | - | TRBJ2-3 | TRBD2
TGTGCCATCAGTGAGGGGGGACAGCCGAACACCGGGGAGCTGTTTTTT | CAISEGGQPNTGELFF | TRBV10-3 | 16 | many | TRBJ2-2 | TRBD1
TGTGCCAGCAGTCTAAGAGGGACTGAGCAGCCCCAGCATTTT | CASSLRGTEQPQHF | TRBV27 | 14 | many | TRBJ1-5 | -
TGTGCCAGCAGAGGCACGACAGGGGGCTTCTCATATCGTGGCTACACCTTC | CASRGTTGGFSYRGYTF | TRBV7-2 | 17 | many | TRBJ1-2 | TRBD1
TGTGCCAGCAGTGGACAGGGGAAGAGCAATTCACCCCTCCACTTT | CASSGQGKSNSPLHF | TRBV6-1 | 15 | - | TRBJ1-6 | TRBD1
TGTGCCAGCAGTCCGGGGGCCTACGAGCAGTACTTC | CASSPGAYEQYF | TRBV12-3/TRBV12-4 | 12 | many | TRBJ2-7 | -
TGCAGCGTTGATTCTGGACAGATCTCTAACTATGGCTACACCTTC | CSVDSGQISNYGYTF | TRBV29-1 | 15 | many | TRBJ1-2 | -
TGTGCCAGCATCGGTACGGGAAACACTGAAGCTTTCTTT | CASIGTGNTEAFF | TRBV2 | 13 | many | TRBJ1-1 | -
TGTGCCAGCAGCCAAGGAACAGATACGCAGTATTTT | CASSQGTDTQYF | TRBV3-1 | 12 | - | TRBJ2-3 | -
TGTGCCAGCAGCCCCAGTGAACAGGGCACAGATACGCAGTATTTT | CASSPSEQGTDTQYF | TRBV7-6 | 15 | - | TRBJ2-3 | -
TGTGCCAGCAGTCCCTTGACTAGCGGGAGTTACAATGAGCAGTTCTTC | CASSPLTSGSYNEQFF | TRBV14 | 16 | - | TRBJ2-1 | TRBD2
TGTGCCAGCAGCCCACCCGCAGGGGTGAACACTGAAGCTTTCTTT | CASSPPAGVNTEAFF | TRBV7-9 | 15 | few | TRBJ1-1 | -
TGTGCCAGCAGCTTAGGGGGTGCGGCGGATACGCAGTATTTT | CASSLGGAADTQYF | TRBV7-2 | 14 | - | TRBJ2-3 | -
TGCGCCAGCAGCTTGGCGGTCCGCGTTGGTCTAACCCAAGAGACCCAGTACTTC | CASSLAVRVGLTQETQYF | TRBV5-1 | 18 | many | TRBJ2-5 | -
TGTGCCAGCAGTTATAAGGGAACAGGCGGCTACACCTTC | CASSYKGTGGYTF | TRBV6-5 | 13 | many | TRBJ1-2 | -
TGTGCCAGTAGTAAAGAGGACGAGCAGTACTTC | CASSKEDEQYF | TRBV19 | 11 | - | TRBJ2-7 | -
TGTGCCAGCAGCCCACCTGGGGGGGTCGGCGGGCAGTTCTTC | CASSPPGGVGGQFF | TRBV3-1 | 14 | - | TRBJ2-1 | TRBD2
TGCGCCAGCAGCCAAGAGGCGATAACTGGCCCTCTGGGGTTGGCCAACGTCCTGACTTTC | CASSQEAITGPLGLANVLTF | TRBV4-1 | 20 | many | TRBJ2-6 | -
TGTGCCAGCAGCCTAACGTATAGCAATCAGCCCCAGCATTTT | CASSLTYSNQPQHF | TRBV27 | 14 | many | TRBJ1-5 | -
TGTGCCAGCAGCTTTGAGCAGGCCCCGGAGACCCAGTACTTC | CASSFEQAPETQYF | TRBV13 | 14 | few | TRBJ2-5 | -
TGTGCCAGCAGTGAGAGGATGTTCGAGCAGTACTTC | CASSERMFEQYF | TRBV2 | 12 | many | TRBJ2-7 | -
TGCAGTGCTCCGGACACAGGGGGCACAGATACGCAGTATTTT | CSAPDTGGTDTQYF | TRBV20-1 | 14 | few | TRBJ2-3 | TRBD1